This TCR beta chain emerged from a study of blood T cell repertoires in COVID-19. Study context: Samples taken during acute and convalescent COVID-19 were collected in the United States, Italy and Spain.

Germline V gene lookup returns CDR1 ENHRY and CDR2 SYGVKD. Between the trimmed V and J ends, which lost 8 bases and 5 bases, there was a span of 21 bases. The CDR3 loop spans 15 amino acids. Original methodology: Estimated nucleated cell counts came from reference gene primer amplification. Libraries were prepared by immunoSEQ multiplex PCR; TCRdb keeps only in-frame clonotypes and omits some of them. For V, J and clone size, that table is used; D and trimming come from the DNA. This table holds 70,000 to 95,000 clones, roughly 77% found once. Sequencing was performed on peripheral blood. The source is a human donor in a cohort sampled during active COVID-19. The V and J genes are TRBV10-3 and TRBJ1-1; perhaps TRBD1 as D (6 bases). The CDR3, as DNA: TGTGCCATCGCCGGGGGGGCGAATTTAGTGACTGAAGCTTTCTTT. This sequence encodes CAIAGGANLVTEAFF.